The following is a T cell receptor (beta chain) sequence with its context. The antigen is undetermined. The source of the sample is a study of cytomegalovirus exposure and HLA in healthy donors. Study overall: Approximately 190 million T cells yielded 90 million to 130 million unique TCR beta sequences, as an earlier analysis found.

J was trimmed by 4 bases and V by 9 bases; bases with no gene match: 12. Germline V gene data show CDR1 as MDHEN and CDR2 as SYDVKM. CDR3 length: 15 residues. General study points: Earlier findings revealed that most TCR beta V segments proved productive either about 87% or about 30% of the time. The study labeled 164 TCR beta chains cytomegalovirus-associated. Later analysis identified several of the most significant clusters that appeared linked to common viral pathogens.

The primer mix had 60 Vbeta and 13 Jbeta primers. Assay used: immunoSEQ multiplex PCR; TCRdb lists only in-frame clones, some missing. This sample's clone table lists roughly 57,000 clones. The TCR sequence derives from a man between 18 and 29 years old in good health and CMV-seropositive. Sequencing used PBMCs. V usage is TRBV28 and J usage is TRBJ2-3, with 8 bases fitting TRBD2. This CDR3 reads CASTGREAFADTQYF. The DNA of the CDR3 is TGTGCCAGTACAGGGCGGGAGGCCTTCGCAGATACGCAGTATTTT.